This TCR beta chain is drawn from a study of cytotoxic CD8 clonotypes in ibrutinib-treated CLL. Study details: The group held some 11 relapsed/refractory and about 15 treatment-naive patients, with 17 IGHV unmutated. Response material was collected after a median 12 months of treatment, range 6 to 36.

The CDR3 consists of 15 residues. With 7 bases removed from V and 1 base from J, the gap between germline ends came to 19 bases. Looked up from germline, CDR1 is SQVTM and CDR2 is ANQGSEA. The repertoire was sequenced with immunoSEQ multiplex PCR; TCRdb's copy has only in-frame clones and lacks some. This table has some 290,000 clones, about 77% appearing once. Study observations and caveats: Clonality went higher at ibrutinib response and then dropped back toward baseline at progression. The clonality rise at ibrutinib response reflected private clonotype expansion.

As regards this clone: Its matching antigen is unknown.

The TCR originated in a human donor with chronic lymphocytic leukemia. The sequenced sample was PBMCs, obtained before ibrutinib treatment. The V gene is TRBV29-1, the J gene TRBJ1-1, with D possibly matching TRBD1 (6 bases). The CDR3 DNA is TGCAGCGCCTCTGAGGGACCGGGACAGAACACTGAAGCTTTCTTT. Protein: CSASEGPGQNTEAFF.